This T cell receptor (beta chain) came from a study of control samples from healthy donors and cancer patients. The CDR3 is 13 amino acids. CDR1 and CDR2 from the germline V gene are SNHLY and FYNNEI. Trimming cost V 4 bases and J 5 bases, with 9 bases left between them. The data were produced by immunoSEQ multiplex PCR, yet TCRdb's version contains in-frame clones alone and is incomplete. The sample records 60,000 to 75,000 clones, around nine tenths being singletons. The chain uses TRBV2 and TRBJ1-5, with TRBD1 as a possible D gene (6 bases). The TCR comes from a man aged 55 to 70 with colorectal cancer. Material: PBMCs. DNA of the CDR3: TGTGCCAGCAGTGGGGACACAGATCAGCCCCAGCATTTT. Translation gives CASSGDTDQPQHF.